This TCR beta chain was captured in a study of response to subunit inactivated influenza vaccine. TCRdb analysed the RT-PCR reads with MiXCR anew, one entry per CDR3 protein. The data show 500,000 to 550,000 distinct CDR3 sequences, 7.6% seen once. This clonotype was seen at least ten times. This receptor was taken from a man between 50 and 70 years old who received an inactivated influenza vaccine. The material was PBMCs from blood, obtained about 24 months after vaccination.

CDR3 nucleotide sequence: TGTGCCAGCTCACCGGGACAGGGGGCGAACAATGAGCAGTTCTTC. Amino acids: CASSPGQGANNEQFF. This chain uses TRBV18 with TRBJ2-1; 12 nucleotides align to TRBD1. V was pared by 3 bases and J by 5 bases, with 2 bases of the junction left unmatched. In germline, CDR1 is KGHSH, CDR2 LQKENI. The CDR3 consists of 15 residues.